The source of this T cell receptor (beta chain) is a study of T cell repertoires in cytomegalovirus infection. TCRdb processed the reads anew with MiXCR; each CDR3 protein has one entry. Of almost 500,000 distinct CDR3 sequences listed, approximately 10% are singletons. This clonotype was seen only a few times. This clonotype originated in a human donor in good health (CMV status not recorded). Some clones in this sample may be carry-over from other donors' samples. The specimen was PBMCs.

Here the CDR3 reads CASSFMTGPARVNEQFF. CDR3 nucleotides: TGTGCCAGCAGTTTCATGACCGGGCCGGCTCGGGTAAATGAGCAGTTCTTC. The gene calls are TRBV6-6 and TRBJ2-1; D call uncertain. The CDR3 is made up of 17 amino acids. Trimming removed 4 bases from V and 7 bases from J, with 23 bases in between. In germline, CDR1 is MNHNY, CDR2 SVGAGI (reference sequence).